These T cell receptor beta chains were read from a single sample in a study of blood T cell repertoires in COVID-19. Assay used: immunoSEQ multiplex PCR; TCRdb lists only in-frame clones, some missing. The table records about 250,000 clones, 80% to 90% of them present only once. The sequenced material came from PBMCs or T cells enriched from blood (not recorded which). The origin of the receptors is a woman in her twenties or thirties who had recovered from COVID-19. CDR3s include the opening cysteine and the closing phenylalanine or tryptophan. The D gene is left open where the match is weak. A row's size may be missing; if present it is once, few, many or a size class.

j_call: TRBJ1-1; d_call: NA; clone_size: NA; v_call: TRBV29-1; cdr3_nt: TGCAGCGTTGTGGGCACCGAAGCTTTCTTT; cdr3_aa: CSVVGTEAFF
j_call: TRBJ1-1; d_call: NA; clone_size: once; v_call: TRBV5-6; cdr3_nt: TGTGCCAGCAGCTTGCTAGGGGCGAACACTGAAGCTTTCTTT; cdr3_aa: CASSLLGANTEAFF
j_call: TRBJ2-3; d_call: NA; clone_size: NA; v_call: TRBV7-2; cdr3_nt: TGTGCCAGCAGCACCTGGGGGCAGTCCGGAGATACGCAGTATTTT; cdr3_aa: CASSTWGQSGDTQYF
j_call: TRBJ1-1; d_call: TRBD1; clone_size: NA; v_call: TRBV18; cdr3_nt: TGTGCCAGCTCACTACTTACAGGGGACACTGAAGCTTTCTTT; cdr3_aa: CASSLLTGDTEAFF
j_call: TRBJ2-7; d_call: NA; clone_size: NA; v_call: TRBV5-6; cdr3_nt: TGTGCCAGCAGCTCGGTTAGGGGAATCGTTATTTTTAGCGAGCAGTACTTC; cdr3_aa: CASSSVRGIVIFSEQYF
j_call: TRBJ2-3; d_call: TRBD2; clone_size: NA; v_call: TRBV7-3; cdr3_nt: TGTGCCAGCAGCACCGGGACTAGCGGGAGCACAGATACGCAGTATTTT; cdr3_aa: CASSTGTSGSTDTQYF
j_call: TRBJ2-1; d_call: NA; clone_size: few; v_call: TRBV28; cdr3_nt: TGTGCCAGCAGTTCCAAGCTCGCGAGGTCCTACAATGAGCAGTTCTTC; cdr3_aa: CASSSKLARSYNEQFF
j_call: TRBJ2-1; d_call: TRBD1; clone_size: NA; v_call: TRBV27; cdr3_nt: TGTGCCAGCAGCACGTCCGGGACAGGGTTTGCTTACAATGAGCAGTTCTTC; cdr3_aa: CASSTSGTGFAYNEQFF
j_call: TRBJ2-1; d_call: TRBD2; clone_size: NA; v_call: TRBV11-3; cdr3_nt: TGTGCCAGCAGCGAGCTAGCGGGAAGTGAGCAGTTCTTC; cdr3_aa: CASSELAGSEQFF
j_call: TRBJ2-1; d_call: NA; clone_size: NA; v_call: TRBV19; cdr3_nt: TGTGCCAGTAGTATAGATCCAGGACTACGCTACAATGAGCAGTTCTTC; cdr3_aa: CASSIDPGLRYNEQFF
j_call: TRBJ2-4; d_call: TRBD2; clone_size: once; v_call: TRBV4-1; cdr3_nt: TGCGCCAGCAGCCAACCTCGACTAGCGGGTTGGCCGTCTCAAGCCAAAAACATTCAGTACTTC; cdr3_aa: CASSQPRLAGWPSQAKNIQYF
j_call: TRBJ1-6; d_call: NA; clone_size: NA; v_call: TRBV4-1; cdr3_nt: TGCGCCAGCAGCCAAGACGATTCACCCCTCCACTTT; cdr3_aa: CASSQDDSPLHF
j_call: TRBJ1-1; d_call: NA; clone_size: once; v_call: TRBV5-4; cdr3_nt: TGTGCCAGCAGAAAGGGAGGGAGGGGCGACACTGAAGCTTTCTTT; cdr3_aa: CASRKGGRGDTEAFF